The T cell receptor beta chain described here comes from a study of beta chain features in type 1 diabetes. This clone has just a few counts. The CDR3 sequence is 14 residues long. V lost 5 bases and J lost 4; bases outside the gene matches: 7. The germline gives CDR1 SGHTA, CDR2 FQGNSA. The investigators reverse transcribed all of the isolated RNA, so they sequenced expressed TCRB transcripts. Clones were sequenced by immunoSEQ multiplex PCR, and TCRdb holds only the in-frame ones, with some missing. The sample has over 120,000 clones, just over 9% seen once. Sequencing was carried out using central memory CD4+ T cells from blood. The clonotype was recovered from a man in his late teens or twenties in good health. The genes are TRBV7-2 and TRBJ1-2; 7 bases line up with TRBD1. CDR3 residues: CASSRRDSIYGYTF. The CDR3 DNA reads as TGTGCCAGCAGCCGCCGGGACAGCATCTATGGCTACACCTTC.